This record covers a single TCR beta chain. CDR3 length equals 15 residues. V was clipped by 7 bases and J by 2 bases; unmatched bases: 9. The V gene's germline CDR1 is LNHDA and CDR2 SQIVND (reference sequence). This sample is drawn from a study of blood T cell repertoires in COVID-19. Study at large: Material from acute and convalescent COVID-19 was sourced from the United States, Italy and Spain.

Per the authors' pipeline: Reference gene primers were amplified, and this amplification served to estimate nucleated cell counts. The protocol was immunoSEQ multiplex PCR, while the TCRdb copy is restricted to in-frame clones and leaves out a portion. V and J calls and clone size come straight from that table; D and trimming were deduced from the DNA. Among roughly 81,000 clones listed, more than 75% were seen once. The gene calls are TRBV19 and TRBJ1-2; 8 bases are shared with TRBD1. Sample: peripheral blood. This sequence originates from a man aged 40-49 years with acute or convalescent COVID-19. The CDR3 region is CASTVPGQENYGYTF. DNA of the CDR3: TGTGCCAGTACCGTCCCGGGACAGGAGAACTATGGCTACACCTTC.